This T cell receptor (beta chain) was obtained from a study of T cells in Graves' hyperthyroidism and ophthalmopathy. Study observations and caveats: Ophthalmopathy was distinguished from stable hyperthyroidism by 13 V-J signatures. Blood also held most thyroid clonotypes expanded beyond 0.001.

The germline gives CDR1 MDHEN, CDR2 SYDVKM. The CDR3 is 14 amino acids. The V and J ends lost 6 bases and 6 bases respectively, with 17 bases between them. RNA transcripts gave rise to amplified TCR beta CDR3 regions. First-round RT-PCR of the TCR CDR3 relied on the HTBI primer set. TCRdb re-called the multiplex PCR reads through MiXCR, storing one row per CDR3 protein. The sample yields a few hundred thousand distinct CDR3 sequences, less than 25% seen once. Ten or more counts support this clonotype. No antigen is known for it. Newly diagnosed hyperthyroidism, duration under 2 months, in patients aged 18 to 65. Together with thyroid ultrasound, orbital computed tomography, serum thyroxine and TRAb, clinical symptoms were used for diagnoses.

The J gene is TRBJ1-2, the V gene TRBV28; tentative D call: TRBD1 (5 bases). Sequences were obtained from blood. The clonotype comes from a young man with Graves' hyperthyroidism. CDR3 in amino acids: CASRDPIGADGYTF. CDR3 DNA sequence: TGTGCCAGCAGGGACCCGATTGGGGCAGATGGCTACACCTTC.